Shown below are 13 T cell receptor beta chains from a single sample sequenced in a study of spatial heterogeneity in lung cancer. TCRdb re-called the 5' RACE reads with MiXCR, one entry per CDR3 protein. This sample has about 85,000 distinct CDR3 sequences, with approximately 18% found just once. Time point defined: sample taken at primary tumor resection. Sequencing covered unsorted whole RNA taken from tumor, nontumor lung or frozen PBMC. The sequenced sample was PBMCs, obtained at surgery. All receptors come from a male donor with early-stage non-small cell lung cancer.

CDR3 region: CASSWGGVATDTQYF. The CDR3 DNA reads TGTGCCAGCAGTTGGGGTGGGGTAGCAACAGATACGCAGTATTTT. The V gene is TRBV11-2, the J gene TRBJ2-3; D remains unclear. Between the trimmed V and J ends, which lost 6 bases and 3 bases, there was a span of 16 bases. The CDR3 is made up of 15 amino acids. Germline values: CDR1 SGHAT, CDR2 FQNNGV.

The chain couples TRBV28 to TRBJ2-7, with 9 bases fitting TRBD1. Trimming removed 8 bases from V and 4 bases from J; junction bases left unmatched: 12. The CDR3 is made up of 15 amino acids. CDR1 and CDR2 (germline): MDHEN, SYDVKM. The CDR3 protein is CASRLQGAQRYEQYF. The DNA for the CDR3 is TGTGCCAGCCGACTACAGGGGGCGCAGAGGTACGAGCAGTACTTC.

This clonotype was detected a few times. The J gene is TRBJ2-5, the V gene TRBV6-1; 15 positions agree with TRBD2. Germline CDR1 and CDR2: MNHNS and SASEGT. CDR3 length: 15 amino acids. V lost 8 bases to trimming and J lost 4 bases; unmatched junction nucleotides: 5. The CDR3 DNA reads as TGTGCCAGCGGCCCGGGACTAGCGGGAGGAGAGACCCAGTACTTC. This codes for CASGPGLAGGETQYF.

The chain has TRBV7-2 and TRBJ2-7; 8 nucleotides line up with TRBD1. The length of the CDR3 is 13 residues. Unmatched junction bases numbered 12, after V lost 5 bases and J lost 12 bases. Germline V lookup: CDR1 SGHTA, CDR2 FQGNSA. CDR3 region: CASSTGTGLRSYF. As DNA, the CDR3 is TGTGCCAGCAGCACCGGGACAGGCCTTCGGTCGTACTTC.

The chain recombines TRBV3-1 with TRBJ2-1; D is possibly TRBD2 (6 bases). CDR3 length: 15 residues. Trimming took off 9 bases at V and 4 bases at J, with 19 bases between the two ends. Germline CDR1 and CDR2: LGHDT and YNNKEL (reference sequence). CDR3 coding DNA: TGTGCCAGTACCCCGGGGGACCCTTCTTACAATGAGCAGTTCTTC. It is translated as CASTPGDPSYNEQFF.

This clonotype has only a few counts. V usage is TRBV9 and J usage is TRBJ2-3, with TRBD1 matching over 9 bases. V lost 6 bases and J lost 4; bases outside the gene matches: 3. CDR1 and CDR2 (germline): SGDLS, YYNGEE. There are 13 residues in the CDR3. The chain's CDR3 is CASNRQGADTQYF. The CDR3 DNA reads as TGTGCCAGCAACAGACAGGGGGCAGATACGCAGTATTTT.

This chain joins TRBV7-9 and TRBJ1-1; D call uncertain. This CDR3 region has 12 residues. The V and J ends lost 7 bases and 4 bases respectively, with 10 bases between them. Germline V gene lookup returns CDR1 SEHNR and CDR2 FQNEAQ (reference sequence). Written as DNA, the CDR3 is TGTGCCAGCATCCCCTCCCCCACTGAAGCTTTCTTT. Translating gives CASIPSPTEAFF. Looking up the rest from reference TRBV7-9 and TRBJ1-1 gives the full variable domain: DTGVSQNPRHKITKRGQNVTFRCDPISEHNRLYWYRQTLGQGPEFLTYFQNEAQLEKSRLLSDRFSAERPKGSFSTLEIQRTEQGDSAMYLCASIPSPTEAFFGQGTRLTVV.

This clonotype has only a few counts. V gene TRBV28 combines with J gene TRBJ2-7, with TRBD2 matching over 8 bases. V shed 7 bases and J 4 bases; nucleotides not matched to a gene: 9. The CDR3 sequence is 14 residues long. Germline V CDR1 and CDR2: MDHEN, SYDVKM. CDR3 nucleotides: TGTGCCAGCAACGCAGCGGGAGATTTTTACGAGCAGTACTTC. Protein product: CASNAAGDFYEQYF.

This clonotype is a singleton in its sample. The chain carries TRBV18 and TRBJ2-4; possibly TRBD1 for D (6 bases). Trimming took 3 bases from V and 7 from J, leaving 10 bases between them. The CDR3 has 13 amino acids. Germline lookup yields CDR1 KGHSH and CDR2 LQKENI. The CDR3 loop is CASSPSGDNIQYF. The CDR3 DNA reads TGTGCCAGCTCACCGTCAGGGGACAACATTCAGTACTTC.

This rearrangement joins TRBV5-1 to TRBJ1-1; 8 bases map to TRBD1. V was clipped by 4 bases and J by 1 base; unmatched bases: 9. Germline lookup yields CDR1 SGHRS and CDR2 YFSETQ. CDR3 size: 16 residues. CDR3 nucleotide sequence: TGCGCCAGCAGCCGGGGGGACAGGTCGGCGAACACTGAAGCTTTCTTT. As protein: CASSRGDRSANTEAFF.

This chain links TRBV6-2 or TRBV6-3 with TRBJ2-2; 11 nucleotides agree with TRBD2. The CDR3 has 15 residues. Trimming cost V 5 bases and J 4 bases; bases outside gene matches: 3. CDR1 MNHEY and CDR2 SVGEGT come from the germline V gene. The CDR3 nucleotides are TGTGCCAGCAGTGGGACTAGCGGAGGCACCGGGGAGCTGTTTTTT. Protein: CASSGTSGGTGELFF.

This sequence joins TRBV3-1 and TRBJ1-1, with D unclear. The V end was cut by 5 bases, the J end by 5 bases, with 9 bases between. Germline CDR1 LGHDT, CDR2 YNNKEL (reference sequence). The CDR3 spans 12 residues. The CDR3 DNA reads TGTGCCAGCAGCACAGACTTTACTGAAGCTTTCTTT. Protein sequence: CASSTDFTEAFF.

This clonotype has just a few counts. V is TRBV27 and J is TRBJ2-2; a possible D gene is TRBD2 (5 bases). CDR1 is MNHEY, CDR2 SMNVEV, per germline (reference sequence). Deletions cut 5 bases from V and 4 bases from J, with 14 bases between. The CDR3 is 15 residues long. CDR3 in DNA: TGTGCCAGCAGTACCCTCGGCGGGCCCACCGGGGAGCTGTTTTTT. Translating gives CASSTLGGPTGELFF.